The 16 T cell receptor beta chains below were found in one sample sequenced in a study of T cells in Graves' hyperthyroidism and ophthalmopathy. Template material for amplifying TCR beta CDR3 regions consisted of RNA transcripts. RT-PCR in the first round (using the HTBI primer set) targeted the TCR CDR3. TCRdb passed the multiplex PCR reads through MiXCR, listing each CDR3 protein once. The data contain about 420,000 distinct CDR3 sequences, around a sixth of them singletons. Sequencing was carried out using blood. These receptor sequences come from a woman between 18 and 30 years old with Graves' hyperthyroidism.

This clonotype was seen ten or more times. The chain uses TRBV27 and TRBJ2-7; TRBD2 aligns across 10 bases. Trimming removed 2 bases from V and 5 bases from J; junction bases left unmatched: 6. Germline assignment: CDR1 MNHEY and CDR2 SMNVEV (reference sequence). This CDR3 has 15 amino acids. The DNA for the CDR3 is TGTGCCAGCAGTTTAAGGACTAGCGGACCGGACGAGCAGTACTTC. Amino acids: CASSLRTSGPDEQYF.

This clonotype was observed many times. The genes are TRBV10-3 and TRBJ2-7; 7 bases are shared with TRBD2. Losses at the gene ends were 5 bases for V and 5 bases for J; bases not matched to a gene: 6. In germline, CDR1 is ENHRY, CDR2 SYGVKD. The CDR3 consists of 13 residues. The CDR3 DNA reads as TGTGCCATCAGTTTAGGGGCGGGGGACGAGCAGTACTTC. As protein: CAISLGAGDEQYF.

V gene TRBV30 combines with J gene TRBJ2-2; D is ambiguous. Germline V gene data show CDR1 as GTSNPN and CDR2 as SVGIG (reference sequence). CDR3 length: 15 amino acids. Trimming left V 0 bases short and J 5 bases short, with 13 bases between. This CDR3 reads CAWSVPGSGTGELFF. The CDR3 region has the DNA TGTGCCTGGAGTGTACCCGGATCAGGAACCGGGGAGCTGTTTTTT.

The J gene is TRBJ2-3, the V gene TRBV9; perhaps D is TRBD1 or TRBD2 (5 bases each). Germline assignment: CDR1 SGDLS and CDR2 YYNGEE. Trimming stripped 3 bases from V and 0 bases from J, with 17 bases between. The CDR3 has 17 amino acids. The CDR3 DNA follows: TGTGCCAGCAGCGCGTGGGACGGAAAGTTTAGCACAGATACGCAGTATTTT. It specifies CASSAWDGKFSTDTQYF.

This clonotype has ten or more counts. The chain links TRBV7-9 to TRBJ2-7; 8 bases fit TRBD1. The CDR3 has 15 residues. V was pared by 0 bases and J by 1 base, with 2 bases of the junction left unmatched. Germline CDR1 SEHNR, CDR2 FQNEAQ (reference sequence). This CDR3 reads CASSLAGQVSYEQYF. CDR3 DNA sequence: TGTGCCAGCAGCTTAGCGGGACAGGTTTCCTACGAGCAGTACTTC.

This clonotype has a count of ten or more. The rearrangement uses TRBV20-1 and TRBJ2-7, with TRBD1 matching 7 bases. The length of the CDR3 is 14 residues. Germline CDR1 DFQATT, CDR2 SNEGSKA (reference sequence). Trimming took 5 bases from V and 2 from J; bases not matched to a gene: 9. CDR3 sequence (DNA): TGCAGTGCTGGTGGACAGGAGCGTCCCTACGAGCAGTACTTC. As protein: CSAGGQERPYEQYF.

This clonotype was observed many times. The rearrangement links TRBV19 to TRBJ1-5, with no clear D. Trimming took off 3 bases at V and 5 bases at J, with 8 bases between the two ends. Looked up from germline, CDR1 is LNHDA and CDR2 is SQIVND (reference sequence). The CDR3 is made up of 13 amino acids. The CDR3 DNA is TGTGCCAGTAGTATTGGGTTGGATCAGCCCCAGCATTTT. It specifies CASSIGLDQPQHF. Filled out from reference TRBV19 and TRBJ1-5, the complete variable domain reads DGGITQSPKYLFRKEGQNVTLSCEQNLNHDAMYWYRQDPGQGLRLIYYSQIVNDFQKGDIAEGYSVSREKKESFPLTVTSAQKNPTAFYLCASSIGLDQPQHFGDGTRLSIL.

This clonotype came up many times. The rearrangement uses TRBV7-3 and TRBJ2-1; D remains unclear. This CDR3 is 13 amino acids long. Germline assignment: CDR1 SGHTA and CDR2 FQGTGA. With 5 bases removed from V and 6 bases from J, the gap between germline ends came to 11 bases. The CDR3 bases are TGTGCCAGCAGCCTCGGCCCACCCAATGAGCAGTTCTTC. Residues: CASSLGPPNEQFF.

This clonotype was found many times. V usage is TRBV2 and J usage is TRBJ2-5; 10 positions agree with TRBD2. Germline CDR1 and CDR2: SNHLY and FYNNEI. This CDR3 contains 14 residues. The V segment lost 6 bases and the J segment 3 bases; nucleotides outside the gene matches: 4. The CDR3 spells CASRGGLAKETQYF. CDR3 bases: TGTGCCAGCAGGGGGGGACTAGCGAAAGAGACCCAGTACTTC.

This clonotype was observed at least ten times. The chain uses TRBV4-1 and TRBJ2-7, with D unresolved. Trimming left V 3 bases short and J 2 bases short, with 8 bases between. Germline lookup yields CDR1 MGHRA and CDR2 YSYEKL. The length of the CDR3 is 13 residues. CDR3 region: CASSQVLAYEQYF. CDR3 nucleotide sequence: TGCGCCAGCAGCCAGGTACTGGCCTACGAGCAGTACTTC.

This clonotype was recorded at least ten times. The chain combines TRBV28 with TRBJ2-3; D ambiguous. The CDR3 covers 11 residues. Deletions cut 6 bases from V and 9 bases from J, with 10 bases between. Germline-derived CDR1 and CDR2 are MDHEN and SYDVKM. DNA for the CDR3: TGTGCCAGCAGCCTAGTTCGGACGCAGTATTTT. Amino acids: CASSLVRTQYF.

The chain is built from TRBV5-6 and TRBJ2-7; the match to TRBD1 covers 7 bases. The CDR3 loop spans 15 amino acids. J lost 2 bases, V lost 6 bases, and 11 bases had no gene match. Germline values: CDR1 SGHDT, CDR2 YYEEEE. The CDR3: CASTPGQALTYEQYF. CDR3 in DNA: TGTGCCAGCACGCCTGGACAGGCCCTTACCTACGAGCAGTACTTC. Full variable domain (rest looked up from reference TRBV5-6 and TRBJ2-7): DAGVTQSPTHLIKTRGQQVTLRCSPKSGHDTVSWYQQALGQGPQFIFQYYEEEERQRGNFPDRFSGHQFPNYSSELNVNALLLGDSALYLCASTPGQALTYEQYFGPGTRLTVT.

In this sample, this clonotype turned up many times. The rearrangement joins TRBV3-1 to TRBJ1-1; tentatively, D is TRBD1 (5 bases). The V gene's germline CDR1 is LGHDT and CDR2 YNNKEL (reference sequence). The V end lost 1 base, the J end lost 10 bases, and 22 bases lay between the germline ends. The CDR3 is 16 residues long. The chain's CDR3 is CASSQGRAEGVGGAFF. The CDR3, as DNA: TGTGCCAGCAGCCAAGGACGGGCAGAGGGTGTCGGGGGAGCTTTCTTT.

This clonotype was seen more than once but under ten times. The CDR3 DNA reads TGTGCCAGCAGGGGGGGACCAGTCCAAGAGACCCAGTACTTC. This encodes CASRGGPVQETQYF. The rearrangement joins TRBV12-3 or TRBV12-4 to TRBJ2-5; D perhaps matches TRBD2 (6 bases). The CDR3 loop spans 14 amino acids. Between the trimmed V and J ends, which lost 6 bases and 1 base, there was a span of 12 bases.

This clonotype was observed at least ten times. This chain uses TRBV19 with TRBJ1-1; tentatively, D is TRBD1 (6 bases). Trimming left V 6 bases short and J 0 bases short, with 20 bases between. Germline assignment: CDR1 LNHDA and CDR2 SQIVND (reference sequence). The CDR3 length is 17 residues. The CDR3 nucleotides read TGTGCCAGTAGGGCCTCAGACAGGCCCTTAATGAACACTGAAGCTTTCTTT. Its protein is CASRASDRPLMNTEAFF.

This clonotype was counted only a few times. V and J are TRBV6-5 and TRBJ1-6, with D maybe TRBD1 (6 bases). Germline V gene data show CDR1 as MNHEY and CDR2 as SVGAGI. With 0 bases removed from V and 8 bases from J, the gap between germline ends came to 20 bases. CDR3 length: 18 residues. CDR3 nucleotide sequence: TGTGCCAGCAGTTACTCGGCCCCCCAGGGAGGGGGGTATTCACCCCTCCACTTT. It is translated as CASSYSAPQGGGYSPLHF.